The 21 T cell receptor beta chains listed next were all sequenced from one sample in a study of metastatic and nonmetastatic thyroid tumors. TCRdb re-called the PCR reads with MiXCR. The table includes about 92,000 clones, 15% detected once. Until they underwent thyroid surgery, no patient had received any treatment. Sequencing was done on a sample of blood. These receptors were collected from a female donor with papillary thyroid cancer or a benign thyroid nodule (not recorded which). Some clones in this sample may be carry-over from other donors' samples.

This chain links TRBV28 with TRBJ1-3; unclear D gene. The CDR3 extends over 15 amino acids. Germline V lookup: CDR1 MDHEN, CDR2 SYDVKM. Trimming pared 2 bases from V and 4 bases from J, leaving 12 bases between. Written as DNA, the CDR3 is TGTGCCAGCAGTTTACTCCCTCCTAACGGAAACACCATATATTTT. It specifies CASSLLPPNGNTIYF.

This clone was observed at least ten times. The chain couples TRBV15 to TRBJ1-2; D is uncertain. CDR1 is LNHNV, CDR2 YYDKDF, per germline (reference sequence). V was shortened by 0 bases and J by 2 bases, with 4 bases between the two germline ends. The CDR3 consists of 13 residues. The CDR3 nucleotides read TGTGCCACCAGCAGAGATCTAAACTATGGCTACACCTTC. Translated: CATSRDLNYGYTF.

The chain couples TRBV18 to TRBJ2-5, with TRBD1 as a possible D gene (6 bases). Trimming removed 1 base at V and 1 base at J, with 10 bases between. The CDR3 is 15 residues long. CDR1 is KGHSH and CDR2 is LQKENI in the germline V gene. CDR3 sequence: CASSPQTGSQETQYF. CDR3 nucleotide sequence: TGTGCCAGCTCACCACAGACAGGTTCCCAAGAGACCCAGTACTTC. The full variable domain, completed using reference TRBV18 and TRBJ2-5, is NAGVMQNPRHLVRRRGQEARLRCSPMKGHSHVYWYRQLPEEGLKFMVYLQKENIIDESGMPKERFSAEFPKEGPSILRIQQVVRGDSAAYFCASSPQTGSQETQYFGPGTRLLVL.

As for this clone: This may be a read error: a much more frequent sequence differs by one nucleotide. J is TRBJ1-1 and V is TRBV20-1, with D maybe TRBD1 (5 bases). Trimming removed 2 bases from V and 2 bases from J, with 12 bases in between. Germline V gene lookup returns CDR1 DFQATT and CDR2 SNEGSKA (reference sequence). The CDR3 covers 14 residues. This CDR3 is CSARRGCENTEAFF. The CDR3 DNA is TGCAGTGCTAGAAGGGGTTGTGAAAACACTGAAGCTTTCTTT.

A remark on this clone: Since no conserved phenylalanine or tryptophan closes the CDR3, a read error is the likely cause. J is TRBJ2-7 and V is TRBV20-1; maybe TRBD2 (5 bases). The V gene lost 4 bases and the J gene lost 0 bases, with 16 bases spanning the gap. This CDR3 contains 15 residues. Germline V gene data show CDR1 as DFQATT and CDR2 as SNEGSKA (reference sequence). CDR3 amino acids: CSAKLLGRTSYEQYL. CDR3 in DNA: TGCAGTGCTAAACTGCTGGGGAGAACCTCCTACGAGCAGTACCTC.

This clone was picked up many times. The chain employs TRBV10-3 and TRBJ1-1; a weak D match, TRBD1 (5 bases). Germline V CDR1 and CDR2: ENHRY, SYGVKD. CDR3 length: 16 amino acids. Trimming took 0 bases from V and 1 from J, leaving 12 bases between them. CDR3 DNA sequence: TGTGCCATCAGTGAGTCCCTCCAGCAGGGGAACACTGAAGCTTTCTTT. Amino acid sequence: CAISESLQQGNTEAFF.

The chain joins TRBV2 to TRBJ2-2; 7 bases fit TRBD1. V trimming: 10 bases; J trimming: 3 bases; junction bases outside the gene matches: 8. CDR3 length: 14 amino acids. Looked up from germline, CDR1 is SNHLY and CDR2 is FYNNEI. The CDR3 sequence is CAIARTGYTGELFF. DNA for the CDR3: TGTGCCATCGCACGGACAGGTTACACCGGGGAGCTGTTTTTT.

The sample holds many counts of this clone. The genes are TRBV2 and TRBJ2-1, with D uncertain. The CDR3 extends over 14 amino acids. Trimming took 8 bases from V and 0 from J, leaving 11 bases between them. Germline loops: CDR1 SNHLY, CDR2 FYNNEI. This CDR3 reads CASSGGSSYNEQFF. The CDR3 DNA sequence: TGTGCCAGCTCTGGTGGAAGCTCCTACAATGAGCAGTTCTTC.

In nucleotides, the CDR3 is TGCGCCAGCAGCTTGGAGGGACAGCAGGGAGGTTACACCTTC. This gives the protein CASSLEGQQGGYTF. The rearrangement links TRBV5-1 to TRBJ1-2, with TRBD1 identical over 7 bases. Trimming at V came to 0 bases and at J to 11 bases, leaving 10 bases not matched to a gene. Per germline, CDR1 SGHRS and CDR2 YFSETQ. The CDR3 is 14 residues long.

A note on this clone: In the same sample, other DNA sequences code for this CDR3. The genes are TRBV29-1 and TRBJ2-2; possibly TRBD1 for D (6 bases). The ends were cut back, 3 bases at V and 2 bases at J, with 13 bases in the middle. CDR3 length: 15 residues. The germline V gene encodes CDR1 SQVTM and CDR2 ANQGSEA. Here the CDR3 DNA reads TGCAGCGTTGACTTTCGAGGGGGTAACACCGGGGAGCTGTTTTTT. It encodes CSVDFRGGNTGELFF.

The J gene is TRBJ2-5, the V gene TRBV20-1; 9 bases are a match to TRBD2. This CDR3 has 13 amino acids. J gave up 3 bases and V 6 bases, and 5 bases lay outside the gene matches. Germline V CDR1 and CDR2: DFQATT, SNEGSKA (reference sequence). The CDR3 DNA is TGCAGTGCCGCTAGCGGGGTGGAAGAGACCCAGTACTTC. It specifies CSAASGVEETQYF.

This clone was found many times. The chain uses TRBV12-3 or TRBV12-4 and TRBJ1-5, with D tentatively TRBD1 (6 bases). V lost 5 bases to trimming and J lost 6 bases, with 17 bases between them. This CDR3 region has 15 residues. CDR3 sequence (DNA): TGTGCCAGCAGTCCCTTGAACAGGGTGGCTCAGCCCCAGCATTTT. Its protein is CASSPLNRVAQPQHF.

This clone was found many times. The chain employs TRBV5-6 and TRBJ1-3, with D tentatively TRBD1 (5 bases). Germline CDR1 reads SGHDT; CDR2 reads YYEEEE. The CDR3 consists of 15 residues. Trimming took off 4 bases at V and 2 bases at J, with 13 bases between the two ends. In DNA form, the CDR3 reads TGTGCCAGCAGCAGCGACACAGGACCTGGAAACACCATATATTTT. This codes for CASSSDTGPGNTIYF.

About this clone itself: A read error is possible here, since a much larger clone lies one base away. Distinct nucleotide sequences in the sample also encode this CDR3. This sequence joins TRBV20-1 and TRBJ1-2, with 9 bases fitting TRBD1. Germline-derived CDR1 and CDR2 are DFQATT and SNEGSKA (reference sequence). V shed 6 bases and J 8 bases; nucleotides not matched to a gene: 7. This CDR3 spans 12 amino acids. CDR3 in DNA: TGCAGTGCCAGTCGACAGGGGGGAGGCTACACCTTC. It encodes CSASRQGGGYTF.

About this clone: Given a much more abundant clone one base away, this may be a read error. Here the CDR3 reads CASSQDPMYGYTF. CDR3 sequence (DNA): TGTGCCAGCAGCCAAGATCCGATGTACGGCTACACCTTC. This sequence joins TRBV4-2 and TRBJ1-2; D gene unclear. The V gene's germline CDR1 is LGHNA and CDR2 YNFKEQ. The CDR3 sequence is 13 residues long. The ends were cut back, 0 bases at V and 8 bases at J, with 10 bases in the middle.

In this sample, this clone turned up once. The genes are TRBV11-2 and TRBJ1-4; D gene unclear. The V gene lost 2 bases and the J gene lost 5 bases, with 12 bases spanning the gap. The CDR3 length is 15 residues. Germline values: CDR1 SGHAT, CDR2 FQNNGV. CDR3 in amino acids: CASSLLSSSNEKLFF. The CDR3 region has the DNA TGTGCCAGCAGCTTACTTTCGAGTTCAAATGAAAAACTGTTTTTT.

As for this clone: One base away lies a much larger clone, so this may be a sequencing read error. In DNA, the CDR3 is TGTGCCAGCAGCTTAGCGACCATCGTGTGGCGACGAGACACAGATACGCAGTATTTT. This sequence encodes CASSLATIVWRRDTDTQYF. The chain uses TRBV11-1 and TRBJ2-3; D remains ambiguous. This CDR3 has 19 residues. With 0 bases removed from V and 2 bases from J, the gap between germline ends came to 21 bases. The germline gives CDR1 SGHAT, CDR2 FQDESV (reference sequence).

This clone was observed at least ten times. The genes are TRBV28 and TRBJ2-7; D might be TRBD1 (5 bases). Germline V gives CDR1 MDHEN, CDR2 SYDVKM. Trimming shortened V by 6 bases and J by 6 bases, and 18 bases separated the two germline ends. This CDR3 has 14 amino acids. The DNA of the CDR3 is TGTGCCAGCAGGGCCGGGCAGGGATTCTCCGAGCAGTACTTC. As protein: CASRAGQGFSEQYF.

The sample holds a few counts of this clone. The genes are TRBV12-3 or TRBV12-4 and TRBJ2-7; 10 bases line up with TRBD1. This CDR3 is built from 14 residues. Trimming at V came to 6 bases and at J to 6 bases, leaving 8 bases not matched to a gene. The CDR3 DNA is TGTGCCAGCAGCCGACAGGGGGCCTATGGCGAGCAGTACTTC. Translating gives CASSRQGAYGEQYF.

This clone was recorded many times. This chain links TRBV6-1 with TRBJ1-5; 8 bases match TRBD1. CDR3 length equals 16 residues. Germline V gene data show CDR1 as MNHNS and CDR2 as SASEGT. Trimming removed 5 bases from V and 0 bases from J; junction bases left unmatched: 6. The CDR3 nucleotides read TGTGCCAGCAGTACCCCAGGGGGCCTTAGCAATCAGCCCCAGCATTTT. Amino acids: CASSTPGGLSNQPQHF.

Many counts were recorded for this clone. CDR3 DNA sequence: TGTGCCAGCAGCTTAGGGTCCGGGAGTGAGCAGTTCTTC. Protein product: CASSLGSGSEQFF. This chain joins TRBV7-2 and TRBJ2-1, with TRBD2 as a possible D gene (6 bases). The CDR3 consists of 13 residues. Germline CDR1 reads SGHTA; CDR2 reads FQGNSA. Trimming removed 1 base from V and 9 bases from J, with 10 bases in between. The full variable domain, its missing parts supplied by reference TRBV7-2 and TRBJ2-1, is GAGVSQSPSNKVTEKGKDVELRCDPISGHTALYWYRQSLGQGLEFLIYFQGNSAPDKSGLPSDRFSAERTGGSVSTLTIQRTQQEDSAVYLCASSLGSGSEQFFGPGTRLTVL.